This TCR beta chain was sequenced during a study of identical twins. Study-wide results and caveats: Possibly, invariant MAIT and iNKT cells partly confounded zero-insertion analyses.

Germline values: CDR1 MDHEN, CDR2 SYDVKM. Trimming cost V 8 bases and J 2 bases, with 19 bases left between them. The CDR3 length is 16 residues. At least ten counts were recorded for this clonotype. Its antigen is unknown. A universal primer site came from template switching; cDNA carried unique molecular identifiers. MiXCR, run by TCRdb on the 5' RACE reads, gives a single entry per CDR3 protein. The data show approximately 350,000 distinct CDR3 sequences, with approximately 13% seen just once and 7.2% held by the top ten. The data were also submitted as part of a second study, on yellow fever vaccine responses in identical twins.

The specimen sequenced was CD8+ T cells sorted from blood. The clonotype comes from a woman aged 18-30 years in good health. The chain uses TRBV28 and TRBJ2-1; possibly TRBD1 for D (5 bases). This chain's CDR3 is CASLPTEGAPYNEQFF. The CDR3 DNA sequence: TGTGCCAGCCTTCCGACGGAAGGGGCCCCCTACAATGAGCAGTTCTTC.